A selection of T cell receptor beta chains follows, all from one sample in a study of T cell clusters in autoimmune cytopenias. One entry per CDR3 protein, without DNA, is what TCRdb gives after re-calling the multiplex PCR reads. Its table lists about 6,300 distinct CDR3 sequences. A further study also used this sample, focusing on T cell repertoires in aging, cancer and after chemotherapy.

The source material was peripheral blood. These receptors all stem from a human donor in good health. The CDR3 runs from the conserved cysteine through the conserved F or W. Part of the rows lack a size; the others show once, few, many or a class for expanded clones.

v_gene	abundance	j_gene	CDR3aa
TRBV5-4	NA	TRBJ1-2	CASSLEADANYGYTF
TRBV27	NA	TRBJ2-5	CASSRRSQETQYF
TRBV6-5	NA	TRBJ1-2	CASSSSGVPYGYTF
TRBV11-3	NA	TRBJ2-7	CASSLWQGSDEQYF
TRBV5-6	NA	TRBJ1-4	CASSFGQPHEKLFF
TRBV15	medium-sized	TRBJ2-3	CATSRRGGIGSTDTQYF
TRBV5-6	NA	TRBJ1-1	CASSLPAGPGTEAFF
TRBV27	NA	TRBJ2-3	CASSRGTVRTQYF
TRBV15	medium-sized	TRBJ1-6	CATSSRAESSPLHF
TRBV6-5	medium-sized	TRBJ2-1	CASSYSTGRQFF
TRBV19	medium-sized	TRBJ2-1	CASSGSGGPHNEQFF
TRBV18	medium-sized	TRBJ2-1	CASSVESSYNEQFF
TRBV5-6	NA	TRBJ1-6	CASIRGGYNSPLHF
TRBV18	NA	TRBJ1-1	CASSPREGGNTEAFF
TRBV12-3/TRBV12-4	NA	TRBJ2-7	CASSFGLAGAIEQYF
TRBV7-2	NA	TRBJ1-4	CASSLGDRPAGGLFF
TRBV7-9	NA	TRBJ1-5	CASSAKGGSNQPQHF
TRBV30	NA	TRBJ2-7	CAWSLLTREQYF
TRBV6-5	NA	TRBJ1-1	CASSTDRRTEAFF
TRBV10-3	NA	TRBJ1-3	CAISEQGAGNTIYF
TRBV15	NA	TRBJ1-2	CATSGGYGYTF
TRBV19	medium-sized	TRBJ2-3	CASSAGGTDTQYF
TRBV19	medium-sized	TRBJ2-1	CASSIVSGGGAYNEQFF
TRBV12-3/TRBV12-4	medium-sized	TRBJ2-3	CASSLWLGGRTSTDTQYF
TRBV30	medium-sized	TRBJ1-4	CAWKRRGWEKLFF
TRBV27	NA	TRBJ2-2	CASSSTWGRGTGELFF
TRBV24-1	NA	TRBJ2-1	CATSDSPTGGAIGGYNEQFF
TRBV6-2/TRBV6-3	NA	TRBJ1-1	CASSYSIILRGGAEAFF
TRBV6-2/TRBV6-3	NA	TRBJ2-7	CASRFGQDRRDEQYF
TRBV19	medium-sized	TRBJ1-1	CASRARGQPEAFF
TRBV6-2/TRBV6-3	NA	TRBJ2-1	CASSLTYYNEQFF
TRBV5-6	NA	TRBJ2-1	CASTSGNSYNEQFF
TRBV18	NA	TRBJ2-2	CASSPPSGNTGELFF
TRBV7-2	NA	TRBJ2-3	CASAIGGGLDTQYF
TRBV30	NA	TRBJ1-1	CAWKTQTTMLNTEAFF
TRBV5-6	NA	TRBJ1-1	CASSLYGPEAFF
TRBV11-3	medium-sized	TRBJ2-2	CASSPRDGTNTGELFF